This entry features one T cell receptor beta chain sequence. This sample also contains other DNA sequences that code for the same CDR3. Recruitment covered some 25 US areas and drew participants whose ages spanned about 18 to 100 years. Participants reported their clinical history, and cohort assignment relied on those reports. Trimming took 5 bases from V and 2 from J, leaving 6 bases between them. Per germline, CDR1 MDHEN and CDR2 SYDVKM. The CDR3 sequence is 13 residues long. The sample originates from a study of blood T cell repertoires in COVID-19. Study as a whole: PBMCs, B-cell-depleted T cells, or T cells provided the cDNA or gDNA that made up the material.

Under the authors' procedure: Amplification with reference gene primers provided the estimates of nucleated cell counts. Sequencing was performed with immunoSEQ multiplex PCR; in TCRdb, only in-frame clones are kept and a portion is missing. The V and J calls and clone size are taken from that table; D and trimming were inferred from the DNA. The sample has a few hundred thousand clones; 70% to 90% are singletons. The source material was PBMCs or T cells enriched from blood (not recorded which). The TCR was taken from a man aged 35-49 years in a cohort exposed to, infected with or recovered from COVID-19 (not recorded which). V gene TRBV28 combines with J gene TRBJ2-2, with D unclear. CDR3 protein: CASSGPNTGELFF. As DNA, the CDR3 is TGTGCCAGCAGTGGGCCAAACACCGGGGAGCTGTTTTTT.